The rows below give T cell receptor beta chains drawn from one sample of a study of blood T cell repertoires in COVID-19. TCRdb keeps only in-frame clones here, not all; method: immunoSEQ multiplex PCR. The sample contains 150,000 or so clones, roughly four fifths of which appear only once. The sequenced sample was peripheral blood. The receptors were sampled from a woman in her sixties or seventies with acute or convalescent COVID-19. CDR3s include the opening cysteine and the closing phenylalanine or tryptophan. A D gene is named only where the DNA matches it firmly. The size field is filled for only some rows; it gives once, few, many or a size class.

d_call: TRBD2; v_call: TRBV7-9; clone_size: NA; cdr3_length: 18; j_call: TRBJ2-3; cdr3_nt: TGTGCCAGCAGCTCCCACTTGGGGCTAGCGGGGCTCACAGATACGCAGTATTTT; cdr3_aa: CASSSHLGLAGLTDTQYF
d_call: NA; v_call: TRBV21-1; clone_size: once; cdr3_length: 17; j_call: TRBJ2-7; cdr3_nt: TGTGCCAGCAGCAAAGTAATAGGACTAGCGGGGTTTTACGAGCAGTACTTC; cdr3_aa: CASSKVIGLAGFYEQYF
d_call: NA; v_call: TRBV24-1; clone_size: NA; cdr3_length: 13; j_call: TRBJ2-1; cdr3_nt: TGTGCCACCAGTCCAGATACCTACAATGAGCAGTTCTTC; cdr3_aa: CATSPDTYNEQFF
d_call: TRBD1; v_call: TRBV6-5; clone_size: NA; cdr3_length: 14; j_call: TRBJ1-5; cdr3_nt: TGTGCCGCCAGAAGGACAGGGGACAATCAGCCCCAGCATTTT; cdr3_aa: CAARRTGDNQPQHF
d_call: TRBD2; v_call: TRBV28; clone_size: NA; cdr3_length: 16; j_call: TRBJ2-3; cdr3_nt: TGTGCCAGCAGTCCGAAACTAGCGGGGGGGACAGATACGCAGTATTTT; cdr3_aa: CASSPKLAGGTDTQYF
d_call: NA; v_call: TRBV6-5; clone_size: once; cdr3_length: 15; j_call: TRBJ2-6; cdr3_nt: TGTGCCAGCACTGGACAGCCCTCTGGGGCCAACGTCCTGACTTTC; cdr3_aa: CASTGQPSGANVLTF
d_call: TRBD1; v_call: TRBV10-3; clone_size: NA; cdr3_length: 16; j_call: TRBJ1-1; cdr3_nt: TGTGCCATCAGTGACCCCAGGGGGAAGGGGGACACTGAAGCTTTCTTT; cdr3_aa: CAISDPRGKGDTEAFF
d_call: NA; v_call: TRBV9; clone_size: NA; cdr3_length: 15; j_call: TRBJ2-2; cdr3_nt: TGTGCCAGCAGCCCGTCGACTAGATCCACCGGGGAGCTGTTTTTT; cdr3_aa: CASSPSTRSTGELFF
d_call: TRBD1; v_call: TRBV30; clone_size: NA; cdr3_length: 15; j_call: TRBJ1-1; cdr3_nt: TGTGCCTGGAAAATGGCAAGGGGGCTAGGCACTGAAGCTTTCTTT; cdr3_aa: CAWKMARGLGTEAFF
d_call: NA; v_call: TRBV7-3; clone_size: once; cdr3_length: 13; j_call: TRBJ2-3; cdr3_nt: TGTGCCAGCAGTGTGTTACTCACAGATACGCAGTATTTT; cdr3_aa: CASSVLLTDTQYF
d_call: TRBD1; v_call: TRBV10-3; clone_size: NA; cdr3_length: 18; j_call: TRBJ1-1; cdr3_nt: TGTGCCATCAGTGAGTGGGGCCGGGGACAGGGGTCAGTCACTGAAGCTTTCTTT; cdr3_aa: CAISEWGRGQGSVTEAFF
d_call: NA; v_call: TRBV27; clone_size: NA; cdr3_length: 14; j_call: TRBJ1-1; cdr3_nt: TGTGCCAGCAGCTCCGCTCGGGGAGTCAGTGAAGCTTTCTTT; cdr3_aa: CASSSARGVSEAFF
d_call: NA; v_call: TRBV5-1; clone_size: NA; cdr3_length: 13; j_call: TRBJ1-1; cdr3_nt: TGCGCCAGCAGGGCCTGGGGGGACACTGAAGCTTTCTTT; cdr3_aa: CASRAWGDTEAFF
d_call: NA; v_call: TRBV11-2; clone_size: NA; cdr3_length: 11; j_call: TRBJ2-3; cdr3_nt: TGTGCCAGCAGCTTCGTAGATACGCAGTATTTT; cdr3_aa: CASSFVDTQYF
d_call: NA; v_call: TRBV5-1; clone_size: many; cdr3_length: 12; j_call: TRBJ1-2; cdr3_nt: TGCGCCAGCAGCTACGGACAGTCTTACTACACCTTC; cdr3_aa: CASSYGQSYYTF
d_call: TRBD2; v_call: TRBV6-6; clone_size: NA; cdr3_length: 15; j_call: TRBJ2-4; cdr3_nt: TGTGCCAGCAGTTCCAAACTAGCGGGGGCGACCATTCAGTACTTC; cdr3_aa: CASSSKLAGATIQYF
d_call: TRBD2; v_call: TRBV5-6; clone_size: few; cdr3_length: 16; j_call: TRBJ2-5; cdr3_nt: TGTGCCAGCAGCTTGCTACTAGCGGGGGGTCAAGAGACCCAGTACTTC; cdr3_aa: CASSLLLAGGQETQYF
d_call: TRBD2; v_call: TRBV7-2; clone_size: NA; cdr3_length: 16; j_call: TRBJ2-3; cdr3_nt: TGTGCCAGCGCCTCGGGAGGGTCTAGCCGGTCAGATACGCAGTATTTT; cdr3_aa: CASASGGSSRSDTQYF
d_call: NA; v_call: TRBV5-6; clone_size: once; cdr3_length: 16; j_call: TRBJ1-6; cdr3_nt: TGTGCCAGCAGCTGGCCCCGAGGGACCTATAATTCACCCCTCCACTTT; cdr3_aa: CASSWPRGTYNSPLHF
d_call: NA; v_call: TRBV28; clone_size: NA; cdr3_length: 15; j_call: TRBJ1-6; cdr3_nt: TGTGCCAGCAGTTCCCCTGGGGAGCTTAATTCACCCCTCCACTTT; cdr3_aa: CASSSPGELNSPLHF
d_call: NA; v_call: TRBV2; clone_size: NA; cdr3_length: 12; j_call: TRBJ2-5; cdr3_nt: TGTGCCTCCAGCGGACTTTCGCAATCCCAGTACTTC; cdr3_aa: CASSGLSQSQYF
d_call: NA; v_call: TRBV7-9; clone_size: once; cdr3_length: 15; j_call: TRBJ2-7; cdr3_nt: TGTGCCACCATACTTGGGGGCTCTACTTCCTACGAGCAGTACTTC; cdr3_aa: CATILGGSTSYEQYF
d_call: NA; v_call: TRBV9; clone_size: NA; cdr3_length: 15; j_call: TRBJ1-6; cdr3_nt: TGTGCCAGCAGCCCTCGGGGGGAGGGTCGTTCACCCCTCCACTTT; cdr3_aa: CASSPRGEGRSPLHF
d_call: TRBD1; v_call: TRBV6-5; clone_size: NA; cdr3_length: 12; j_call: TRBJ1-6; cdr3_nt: TGTGCCAGCAACAGGGGTAATTCACCCCTCCACTTT; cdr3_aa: CASNRGNSPLHF
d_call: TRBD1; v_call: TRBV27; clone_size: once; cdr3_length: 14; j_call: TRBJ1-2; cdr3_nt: TGTGCCAGCAGTCCACTCCGGACAGGGTGGGGCTACACCTTC; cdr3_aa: CASSPLRTGWGYTF
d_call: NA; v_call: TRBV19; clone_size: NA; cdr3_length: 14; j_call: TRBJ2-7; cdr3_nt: TGTGCCAGTAGTAAGTGGGGCGAGGCCTACGAGCAGTACTTC; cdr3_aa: CASSKWGEAYEQYF
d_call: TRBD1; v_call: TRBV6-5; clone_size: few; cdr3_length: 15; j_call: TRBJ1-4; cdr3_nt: TGTGCCAGCAGCAAGGCGGGGACAGGATATGAAAAACTGTTTTTT; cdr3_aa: CASSKAGTGYEKLFF
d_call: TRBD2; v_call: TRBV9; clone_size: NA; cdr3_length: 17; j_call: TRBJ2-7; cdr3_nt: TGTGCCAGCAGCCCCCGAGGTAGAGCGGGGGGAGCCTACGAGCAGTACTTC; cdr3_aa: CASSPRGRAGGAYEQYF
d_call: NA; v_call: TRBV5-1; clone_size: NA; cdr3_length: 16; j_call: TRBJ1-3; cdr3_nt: TGCGCCAGCAGCTTGGCCGCGGGGGAGTCTGGAAACACCATATATTTT; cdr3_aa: CASSLAAGESGNTIYF
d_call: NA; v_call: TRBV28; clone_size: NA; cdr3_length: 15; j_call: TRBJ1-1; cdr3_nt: TGTGCCAGCAGTTTATTCGGGGGTGGGAACACTGAAGCTTTCTTT; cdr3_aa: CASSLFGGGNTEAFF
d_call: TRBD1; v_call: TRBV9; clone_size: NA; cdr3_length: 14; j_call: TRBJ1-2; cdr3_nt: TGTGCCAGCAGCGTAGGACAGGGAACCTATGGCTACACCTTC; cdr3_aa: CASSVGQGTYGYTF